The present T cell receptor (beta chain) was sequenced within a study of T cells in Graves' hyperthyroidism and ophthalmopathy. The V gene's germline CDR1 is MNHEY and CDR2 SVGAGI. The CDR3 is 14 residues long. Amplified TCR beta CDR3 regions came from RNA transcripts. TCR CDR3 underwent first-round RT-PCR with the HTBI primer set. TCRdb ran MiXCR on the multiplex PCR reads and lists one entry per CDR3 protein. This table has approximately 400,000 distinct CDR3 sequences, 15% to 18% appearing once. Notes on this clonotype: Its matching antigen is unknown. The junction and the germline gene differ at one end; a read error may be behind it.

In patients aged 18 to 65, hyperthyroidism was newly diagnosed, with duration under 2 months. Based on clinical symptoms, serum thyroxine and TRAb, thyroid ultrasound and orbital computed tomography, diagnoses were reached. Findings of the study overall: Researchers found most expanded thyroid clonotypes above 0.001 in blood as well.

The clonotype originates from a woman between 18 and 29 years old with Graves' hyperthyroidism. Sequences were obtained from blood. This chain uses TRBV6-5 with TRBJ1-6; 7 positions match TRBD1. Written as DNA, the CDR3 is TGTGCCAGCGGTTACGACAGGGCGAATTCACCCCTCCACTTT. Protein product: CASGYDRANSPLHF.